This T cell receptor (beta chain) was sequenced during a study of T-cell reconstitution after alpha-beta-depleted transplantation in children. Researchers prepared the TCRbeta library using unique molecular identifiers, the study reports. TCRdb re-derived calls from the PCR reads in MiXCR, one entry per CDR3 protein. The sample carries hundreds of thousands of distinct CDR3 sequences, around 17% recorded once. V was cut by 3 bases and J by 6 bases, with 11 bases left in between. The CDR3 spans 13 residues. From germline, CDR1 is MNHNY and CDR2 SVGAGI (reference sequence). This clonotype has only a few counts.

The rearrangement joins TRBV6-6 to TRBJ1-1; a possible D gene is TRBD1 (6 bases). The clonotype was recovered from a human donor who donated a stem cell graft to a child with acute lymphoblastic leukemia. The sample here was PBMCs from the stem cell graft donor, taken from the stem cell graft. CDR3 loop: CASSYRGSPEAFF. The CDR3 DNA reads as TGTGCCAGCAGTTATAGGGGGTCCCCTGAAGCTTTCTTT.